This T cell receptor (beta chain) was sequenced in a study of blood T cell repertoires in COVID-19. Study at large: Samples representing acute and convalescent COVID-19 were sourced from the United States, Italy and Spain. T cells, B-cell-depleted T cells, or PBMCs provided the cDNA or gDNA that served as material.

Germline V gene sequence: CDR1 SNHLY, CDR2 FYNNEI. The CDR3 extends over 14 amino acids. V trimming: 5 bases; J trimming: 7 bases; junction bases outside the gene matches: 6. Original processing notes: By means of reference gene primer amplification, nucleated cell counts were estimated. Assay used: immunoSEQ multiplex PCR; TCRdb lists only in-frame clones, some missing. D and trimming were read from the DNA, whereas the V and J calls and clone size are those reported in that table. This table has roughly 140,000 clones, about nine tenths appearing once. The chain carries TRBV2 and TRBJ2-4; TRBD1 agrees at 9 bases. The origin of this receptor is a man in his forties or fifties with active or convalescent COVID-19. Sequenced input: peripheral blood. CDR3 sequence (DNA): TGTGCCAGCAGTAAGGACAGGGGACATAACATTCAGTACTTC. Protein product: CASSKDRGHNIQYF.